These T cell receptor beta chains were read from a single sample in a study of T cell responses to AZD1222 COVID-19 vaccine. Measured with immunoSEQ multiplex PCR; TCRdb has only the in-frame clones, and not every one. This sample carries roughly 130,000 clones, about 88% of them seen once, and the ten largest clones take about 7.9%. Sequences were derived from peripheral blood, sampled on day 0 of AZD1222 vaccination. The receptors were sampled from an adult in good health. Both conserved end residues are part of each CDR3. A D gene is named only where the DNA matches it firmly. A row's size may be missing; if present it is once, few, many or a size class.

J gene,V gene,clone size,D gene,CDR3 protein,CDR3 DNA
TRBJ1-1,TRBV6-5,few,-,CASRSFAENTEAFF,TGTGCCAGCAGATCCTTCGCGGAGAACACTGAAGCTTTCTTT
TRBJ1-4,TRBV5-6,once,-,CASSLKGSKLFF,TGTGCCAGCAGCTTGAAGGGATCTAAACTGTTTTTT
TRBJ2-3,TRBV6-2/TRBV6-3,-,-,CASSYPPATDTQYF,TGTGCCAGCAGTTACCCCCCTGCCACAGATACGCAGTATTTT
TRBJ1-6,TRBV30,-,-,CAWSPPQGYDSPLHF,TGTGCCTGGAGTCCTCCGCAGGGGTACGATTCACCCCTCCACTTT
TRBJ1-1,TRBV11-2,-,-,CASSLESVWGMNTEAFF,TGTGCCAGCAGCTTAGAGAGTGTTTGGGGGATGAACACTGAAGCTTTCTTT
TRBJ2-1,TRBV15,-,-,CATSTYNEQFF,TGTGCCACCAGTACCTACAATGAGCAGTTCTTC
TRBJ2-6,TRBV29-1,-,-,CSVAAAGANVLTF,TGCAGCGTCGCCGCGGCTGGGGCCAACGTCCTGACTTTC
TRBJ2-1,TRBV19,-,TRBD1,CASSNRGSTSNEQFF,TGTGCCAGTAGCAACAGGGGATCCACCTCCAATGAGCAGTTCTTC
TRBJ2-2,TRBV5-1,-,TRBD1,CASSWRQGDTNTGELFF,TGCGCCAGCAGCTGGCGACAGGGGGATACGAACACCGGGGAGCTGTTTTTT
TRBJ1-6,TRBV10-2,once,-,CASSESWPGNSPLHF,TGCGCCAGCAGTGAGTCGTGGCCAGGTAATTCACCCCTCCACTTT
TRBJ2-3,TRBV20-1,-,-,CSALLGTQYF,TGCAGTGCCCTACTGGGTACGCAGTATTTT
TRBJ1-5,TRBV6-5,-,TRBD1,CASSLQGSNQPQHF,TGTGCCAGCAGTCTACAGGGGAGCAATCAGCCCCAGCATTTT
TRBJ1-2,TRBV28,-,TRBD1,CASSSPNRGMDYGYTF,TGTGCCAGCAGTTCGCCGAACAGGGGAATGGACTATGGCTACACCTTC
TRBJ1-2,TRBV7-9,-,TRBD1,CASSWDSLLNYGYTF,TGTGCCAGCAGCTGGGACAGCCTACTTAACTATGGCTACACCTTC
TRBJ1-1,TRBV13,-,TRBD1,CASSYRDRGLMNTEAFF,TGTGCCAGCAGCTACCGGGACAGGGGACTCATGAACACTGAAGCTTTCTTT
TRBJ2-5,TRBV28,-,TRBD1,CASSSGQGLQETQYF,TGTGCCAGCAGTTCGGGACAGGGCCTCCAAGAGACCCAGTACTTC
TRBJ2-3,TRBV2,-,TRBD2,CASSEERTSGNTDTQYF,TGTGCCAGCAGTGAAGAACGGACTAGCGGGAACACAGATACGCAGTATTTT
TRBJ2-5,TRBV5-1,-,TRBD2,CASSLALAGASTGETQYF,TGCGCCAGCAGCTTGGCACTAGCGGGGGCCTCAACGGGAGAGACCCAGTACTTC
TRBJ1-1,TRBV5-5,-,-,CASSLGGMNTEAFF,TGTGCCAGCAGCTTAGGGGGAATGAACACTGAAGCTTTCTTT
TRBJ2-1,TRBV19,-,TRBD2,CASSTRLAGRSYNEQFF,TGTGCCAGTAGTACAAGACTAGCGGGAAGGTCCTACAATGAGCAGTTCTTC
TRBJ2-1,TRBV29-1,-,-,CSVEDLIVNEQFF,TGCAGCGTTGAAGATCTGATCGTGAATGAGCAGTTCTTC
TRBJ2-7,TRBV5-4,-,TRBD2,CASSQGLDLSYEQYF,TGTGCCAGCAGCCAGGGACTAGACCTCTCCTACGAGCAGTACTTC
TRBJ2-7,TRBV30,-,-,CASSQGYEQYF,TGTGCCTCCTCCCAGGGGTACGAGCAGTACTTC
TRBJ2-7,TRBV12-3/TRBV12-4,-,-,CASSFDEGYEQYF,TGTGCCAGCAGTTTCGATGAGGGATACGAGCAGTACTTC
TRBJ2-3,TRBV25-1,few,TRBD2,CASSEYRAGGNTDTQYF,TGTGCCAGCAGTGAATATAGGGCGGGAGGAAACACAGATACGCAGTATTTT
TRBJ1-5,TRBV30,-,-,CAWSVGGQPQHF,TGTGCCTGGAGTGTAGGGGGTCAGCCCCAGCATTTT
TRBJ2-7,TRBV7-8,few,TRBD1,CASRPQGRLYEQYF,TGTGCCAGCAGACCACAGGGGCGACTTTACGAGCAGTACTTC
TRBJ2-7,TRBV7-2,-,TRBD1,CASSPLTGPREQYF,TGTGCCAGCAGCCCACTGACAGGGCCACGGGAGCAGTACTTC
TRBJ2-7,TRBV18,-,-,CASSPGEQPYEQYF,TGTGCCAGCTCACCAGGTGAACAGCCCTACGAGCAGTACTTC
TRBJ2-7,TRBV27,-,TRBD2,CASSLKTSGFYGQYF,TGTGCCAGCAGTTTAAAGACTAGCGGCTTTTATGGGCAGTACTTC
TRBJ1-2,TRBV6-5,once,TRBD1,CASSPDRANYGYTF,TGTGCCAGCAGCCCGGACAGGGCTAACTATGGCTACACCTTC
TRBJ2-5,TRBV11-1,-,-,CATRGWDQETQYF,TGTGCCACCCGCGGCTGGGACCAAGAGACCCAGTACTTC
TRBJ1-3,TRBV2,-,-,CASSEIMVGNTIYF,TGTGCCAGCAGTGAAATTATGGTCGGAAACACCATATATTTT
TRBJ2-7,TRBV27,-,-,CASSGAVVTSSYEQYF,TGTGCCAGCAGTGGCGCCGTGGTGACAAGCTCCTACGAGCAGTACTTC
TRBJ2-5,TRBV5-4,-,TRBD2,CASSIAGLAQKETQYF,TGTGCCAGCAGCATTGCGGGACTAGCCCAAAAAGAGACCCAGTACTTC
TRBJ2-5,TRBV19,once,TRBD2,CASSNQRGARETQYF,TGTGCCAGTAGTAATCAGCGGGGGGCGAGGGAGACCCAGTACTTC
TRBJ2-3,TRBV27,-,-,CASRSGGNTQYF,TGTGCCAGCAGATCAGGGGGGAATACGCAGTATTTT
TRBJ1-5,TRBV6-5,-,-,CASSYSWRDNQPQHF,TGTGCCAGCAGTTACTCGTGGCGGGATAATCAGCCCCAGCATTTT
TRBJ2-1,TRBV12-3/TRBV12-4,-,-,CASSLYRMYEQFF,TGTGCCAGCAGTTTATACAGAATGTATGAGCAGTTCTTC
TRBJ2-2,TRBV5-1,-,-,CASYSVLATNTGELFF,TGCGCCAGCTACTCGGTACTGGCGACGAACACCGGGGAGCTGTTTTTT
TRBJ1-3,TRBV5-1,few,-,CASSLDIVGNTIYF,TGCGCCAGCAGCTTGGACATAGTGGGAAACACCATATATTTT
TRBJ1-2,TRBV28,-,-,CASSLSGGAHYGYTF,TGTGCCAGCAGTTTATCGGGGGGGGCACACTATGGCTACACCTTC
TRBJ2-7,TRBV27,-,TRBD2,CASLGLAGGSSSYEQYF,TGTGCCAGCCTGGGACTAGCGGGAGGAAGCAGCTCCTACGAGCAGTACTTC
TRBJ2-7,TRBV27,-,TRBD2,CASPPSAGGPGFDEQYF,TGTGCCAGCCCCCCCTCTGCGGGAGGGCCCGGTTTCGACGAGCAGTACTTC
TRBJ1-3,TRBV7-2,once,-,CASSLFEGPGNTIYF,TGTGCCAGCAGCTTATTTGAGGGTCCAGGAAACACCATATATTTT
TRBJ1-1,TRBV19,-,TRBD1,CASSMTRTGNTEAFF,TGTGCCAGTAGTATGACCCGGACAGGGAACACTGAAGCTTTCTTT
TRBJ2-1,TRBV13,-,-,CASSSPGLDPYNEQFF,TGTGCCAGCAGCTCACCCGGACTGGACCCCTACAATGAGCAGTTCTTC
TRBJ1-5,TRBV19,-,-,CASRFGAPSNQPQHF,TGTGCCAGTAGATTTGGGGCACCTAGCAATCAGCCCCAGCATTTT
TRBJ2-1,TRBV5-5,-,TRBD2,CASSFGSLAGSSYNEQFF,TGTGCCAGCAGCTTTGGCAGTTTAGCGGGCAGCTCCTACAATGAGCAGTTCTTC
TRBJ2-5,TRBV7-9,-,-,CASSFGALETQYF,TGTGCCAGCAGCTTCGGGGCTCTAGAGACCCAGTACTTC
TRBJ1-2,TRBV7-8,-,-,CASSFTLRGNYGYTF,TGTGCCAGCAGCTTTACTCTACGGGGTAACTATGGCTACACCTTC
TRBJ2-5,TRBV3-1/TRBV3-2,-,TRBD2,CASSQLTSGGETQYF,TGTGCCAGCAGCCAGCTGACTAGCGGGGGAGAGACCCAGTACTTC
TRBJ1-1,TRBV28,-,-,CASTLAGLLNTEAFF,TGTGCCAGCACCCTTGCGGGACTCCTTAACACTGAAGCTTTCTTT
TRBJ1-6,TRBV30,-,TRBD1,CAWSADRGHSPLHF,TGTGCCTGGAGTGCAGACAGGGGGCATTCACCCCTCCACTTT
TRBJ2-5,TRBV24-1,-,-,CATSDPTGYGETQYF,TGTGCCACCAGTGACCCAACAGGGTACGGTGAGACCCAGTACTTC
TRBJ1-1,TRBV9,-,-,CASSVVSQGGTEAFF,TGTGCCAGCAGCGTAGTAAGTCAGGGTGGGACTGAAGCTTTCTTT
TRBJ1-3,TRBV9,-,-,CASSVDAGDGAGNTIYF,TGTGCCAGCAGCGTAGATGCGGGGGATGGGGCTGGAAACACCATATATTTT